This T cell receptor beta chain was captured by sequencing in a study of shared clonotypes between healthy human individuals. The assay was immunoSEQ multiplex PCR, and TCRdb's table has in-frame clones only and misses some. This table has about 1.1 million clones, approximately 80% appearing once. The V gene end was trimmed by 3 bases and the J gene end by 4 bases; junction bases not matched to a gene: 8. The germline CDR1 and CDR2 sequences are KGHSH and LQKENI. This CDR3 has 16 amino acids. Whole-study results and caveats: With a handful of donors compared, 5% to 5.5% of naive CD4 clonotypes were shared.

Within Nashville, Tennessee resided all donors, each a Caucasian adult. Note on this clone: Its antigen is unknown.

The receptor's source is a man between 18 and 29 years old in good health. Some clones in this sample may be carry-over from other donors' samples. The chain links TRBV18 to TRBJ2-1; 8 nucleotides line up with TRBD1. Sequenced material: memory CD4+ T cells from PBMCs. Subset specified: CD45RA-negative fraction. The CDR3 is CASSPQGASTYNEQFF. CDR3 in DNA: TGTGCCAGCTCACCTCAGGGGGCGTCTACATACAATGAGCAGTTCTTC.